This T cell receptor beta chain was captured in a study of blood T cells in healthy people across ages. Overall study results and limits: Diversity estimates from one million T cells were considered underestimates. Getting older went along with TCR beta diversity per million T cells dropping roughly linearly. Versus aged donors, long-lived donors had higher diversity and more naive CD4+ cells.

In regard to this clonotype: No antigen is known for it.

Together with a sample-barcoded 5' primer, a J-beta primer mix was included in a second PCR lasting about 6 to 11 cycles. TCRdb called the 5' RACE reads again in MiXCR, with one record for every CDR3 protein. Of about 1.1 million distinct CDR3 sequences in the sample, around two fifths are singletons; the top ten hold roughly 14%. Germline CDR1 is MNHEY and CDR2 is SMNVEV (reference sequence). This CDR3 spans 15 amino acids. V shed 3 bases and J shed 0 bases, with 11 bases lying between them. This clonotype was obtained from a man aged 18 to 29 in good health. The sequenced sample was blood. The chain employs TRBV27 and TRBJ1-1; D call uncertain. The CDR3 region has the DNA TGTGCCAGCAGTTTGGTTCCCAACATGAACACTGAAGCTTTCTTT. It encodes CASSLVPNMNTEAFF.